This TCR beta chain was sequenced during a study of T cells after yellow fever vaccination. Turning to the study itself: Each low-cell-number fraction was prepared by means of SMART-Seq v4 Ultra Low Input.

TCRdb reprocessed the 5' RACE reads with MiXCR, giving one entry per CDR3 protein. The repertoire holds 450,000 to 650,000 distinct CDR3 sequences, approximately 15% seen once, with 11% to 15% in the top ten. Germline lookup yields CDR1 LNHDA and CDR2 SQIVND (reference sequence). V shed 11 bases and J 0 bases; nucleotides not matched to a gene: 13. CDR3 length: 17 amino acids. The TCR originated in a man younger than 45 who received the YFV17D yellow fever vaccine. The genes are TRBV19 and TRBJ1-5, with 10 bases that match TRBD1. The specimen comprised PBMCs, sampled on the day of the yellow fever booster vaccination. CDR3 residues: CAADDRGPDYSNQPQHF. DNA for the CDR3: TGTGCCGCAGACGACAGGGGGCCGGATTATAGCAATCAGCCCCAGCATTTT. The variable domain in full, with the rest retrieved from reference TRBV19 and TRBJ1-5, is DGGITQSPKYLFRKEGQNVTLSCEQNLNHDAMYWYRQDPGQGLRLIYYSQIVNDFQKGDIAEGYSVSREKKESFPLTVTSAQKNPTAFYLCAADDRGPDYSNQPQHFGDGTRLSIL.